Presented here are 12 T cell receptor beta chains from one specimen sequenced in a study of CDR3 diversity in severe acne. Each CDR3 protein gets one entry after TCRdb re-called the PCR reads with MiXCR. The profile shows around 94,000 distinct CDR3 sequences, roughly 51% of them singletons. The sample consisted of blood. The source is a male donor with acne.

This clonotype was observed a single time. The chain carries TRBV7-2 and TRBJ2-7; 7 bases map to TRBD2. Germline V gene lookup returns CDR1 SGHTA and CDR2 FQGNSA. V was pared by 5 bases and J by 3 bases, with 10 bases of the junction left unmatched. The CDR3 totals 15 residues. The CDR3 DNA sequence: TGTGCCAGCAGCCCCCGCGGGCGGGAGAACTACGAGCAGTACTTC. This codes for CASSPRGRENYEQYF.

There are many counts of this clonotype. The V and J genes are TRBV10-1 and TRBJ2-1; 7 bases are shared with TRBD2. The ends lost 4 bases at V and 0 bases at J; junction bases unmatched: 3. Germline values: CDR1 WNHNN, CDR2 SYGVQD (reference sequence). There are 15 residues in the CDR3. In DNA form, the CDR3 reads TGCGCCAGCAGTGCGGGGGGTCTCTCCTACAATGAGCAGTTCTTC. It yields the protein CASSAGGLSYNEQFF.

This clonotype was counted a few times. The chain recombines TRBV20-1 with TRBJ2-7; D is possibly TRBD1 (6 bases). CDR1 is DFQATT and CDR2 is SNEGSKA in the germline V gene (reference sequence). V lost 3 bases and J 6 bases, leaving 9 bases between the germline ends. This CDR3 spans 11 amino acids. CDR3 region: CSASIGGEQYF. The CDR3 DNA reads TGCAGTGCTAGTATAGGGGGCGAGCAGTACTTC.

This chain connects TRBV5-1 to TRBJ2-7; D remains ambiguous. The CDR3 has 13 amino acids. Deletions cut 0 bases from V and 6 bases from J, with 10 bases between. Germline V gives CDR1 SGHRS, CDR2 YFSETQ. The CDR3 protein is CASSLESRSEQYF. CDR3 DNA: TGCGCCAGCAGCTTGGAATCTAGAAGCGAGCAGTACTTC.

This clonotype was seen many times. The gene calls are TRBV10-3 and TRBJ2-1; 11 bases align to TRBD1. This CDR3 comprises 16 residues. In germline, CDR1 is ENHRY, CDR2 SYGVKD. Unmatched junction bases numbered 3, after V lost 2 bases and J lost 3 bases. This chain's CDR3 is CAISEVGTGGYNEQFF. The CDR3 DNA reads as TGTGCCATCAGTGAGGTGGGGACAGGGGGCTACAATGAGCAGTTCTTC.

This clonotype was detected many times. This chain joins TRBV25-1 and TRBJ2-2; 8 bases are shared with TRBD1. The CDR3 length is 16 residues. Trimming cost V 4 bases and J 3 bases; bases outside gene matches: 7. CDR1 and CDR2 from the germline V gene are MGHDK and SYGVNS. CDR3 in amino acids: CASSGRTGWDTGELFF. The CDR3 nucleotides read TGTGCCAGCAGTGGCCGGACAGGGTGGGACACCGGGGAGCTGTTTTTT.

Only a few counts were recorded for this clonotype. The chain carries TRBV20-1 and TRBJ2-5; no clear D. Germline V gives CDR1 DFQATT, CDR2 SNEGSKA (reference sequence). Between the trimmed V and J ends, which lost 1 base and 3 bases, there was a span of 6 bases. The CDR3 is 12 residues long. This CDR3 reads CSARGREETQYF. CDR3 DNA sequence: TGCAGTGCTAGAGGGCGCGAAGAGACCCAGTACTTC.

V usage is TRBV6-1 and J usage is TRBJ2-7, with 8 bases aligning to TRBD1. V lost 8 bases and J lost 0; bases outside the gene matches: 6. Germline V gene sequence: CDR1 MNHNS, CDR2 SASEGT. This CDR3 has 14 residues. CDR3 residues: CASLWDRPSYEQYF. The CDR3 bases are TGTGCCAGCTTGTGGGACAGGCCCTCCTACGAGCAGTACTTC.

For this clonotype: This may stem from a read error, because a much larger clone lies one nucleotide away. The V and J genes are TRBV12-3 or TRBV12-4 and TRBJ2-6; the match to TRBD1 covers 7 bases. This CDR3 is 11 amino acids long. V shed 6 bases and J 12 bases; nucleotides not matched to a gene: 2. The CDR3 loop reads CASSRQGVLTF. Here the CDR3 DNA reads TGTGCCAGCAGCAGACAGGGCGTCCTGACTTTC.

The CDR3 here is CASSFGTAEAFF. CDR3 nucleotides: TGTGCCAGCAGCTTTGGGACAGCTGAAGCTTTCTTT. This chain links TRBV7-9 with TRBJ1-1, with 7 bases that match TRBD1. After removal of 3 bases from V and 6 bases from J, the junction contained 1 base not matched to a gene. Germline V gene sequence: CDR1 SEHNR, CDR2 FQNEAQ (reference sequence). CDR3 length: 12 amino acids.

Worth noting for this clonotype: A much larger clone sits a single nucleotide away, making a read error possible. The genes are TRBV9 and TRBJ2-1; D call uncertain. Trimming removed 0 bases from V and 6 bases from J, with 7 bases in between. Germline-derived CDR1 and CDR2 are SGDLS and YYNGEE. This CDR3 is 13 amino acids long. CDR3 region: CASSVEASNEQFF. The CDR3 DNA reads TGTGCCAGCAGCGTAGAAGCCAGCAATGAGCAGTTCTTC.

This clonotype showed up just a few times. For the CDR3, the DNA is TGTGCCAGCAGCCGACAGATCTTGAACACTGAAGCTTTCTTT. It is translated as CASSRQILNTEAFF. V and J are TRBV6-6 and TRBJ1-1; TRBD1 is a possible D gene (5 bases). The CDR3 is 14 amino acids. Trimming shortened V by 6 bases and J by 0 bases, and 11 bases separated the two germline ends. Per the germline V gene, CDR1 is MNHNY and CDR2 is SVGAGI (reference sequence).